This passage covers 17 T cell receptor beta chains from one sample sequenced in a study of T-cell reconstitution after alpha-beta-depleted transplantation in children. The TCRbeta library was prepared with unique molecular identifiers. TCRdb re-derived calls from the PCR reads in MiXCR, one entry per CDR3 protein. The sample contains roughly 100,000 distinct CDR3 sequences, over 6% of which appear only once. The source material was PBMCs, sampled before TCRalphabeta/CD19-depleted stem cell transplant. These receptors came from a boy under 10 years old with acute lymphoblastic leukemia, due to receive a stem cell transplant.

The chain combines TRBV7-2 with TRBJ2-7; 8 bases map to TRBD2. V was clipped by 4 bases and J by 2 bases; unmatched bases: 4. CDR1 is SGHTA and CDR2 is FQGNSA in the germline V gene. The CDR3 totals 14 residues. CDR3 bases: TGTGCCAGCAGCTACTTGACTAGCGCCTACGAGCAGTACTTC. Translated: CASSYLTSAYEQYF.

This clonotype was detected many times. The gene calls are TRBV5-1 and TRBJ2-7, with no clear D. V was cut by 0 bases and J by 6 bases, with 10 bases left in between. CDR1 and CDR2 (germline): SGHRS, YFSETQ. The CDR3 length is 13 residues. CDR3 protein: CASSLAWQSEQYF. Written as DNA, the CDR3 is TGCGCCAGCAGCTTGGCCTGGCAAAGCGAGCAGTACTTC. The variable domain in full, completed from reference TRBV5-1 and TRBJ2-7, reads KAGVTQTPRYLIKTRGQQVTLSCSPISGHRSVSWYQQTPGQGLQFLFEYFSETQRNKGNFPGRFSGRQFSNSRSEMNVSTLELGDSALYLCASSLAWQSEQYFGPGTRLTVT.

This clonotype was seen more than once but under ten times. This chain connects TRBV11-1 to TRBJ1-6, with 8 nucleotides matching TRBD1. The V and J ends lost 5 bases and 7 bases, in that order; junction bases with no gene match: 10. Germline CDR1 SGHAT, CDR2 FQDESV (reference sequence). The CDR3 totals 16 residues. CDR3 amino acids: CASSKTGQGFNSPLHF. Written as DNA, the CDR3 is TGTGCCAGCAGCAAAACCGGACAGGGCTTCAATTCACCCCTCCACTTT.

This clonotype was counted ten times or more. V and J are TRBV5-1 and TRBJ2-3; weak D call: TRBD1 (5 bases). Germline assignment: CDR1 SGHRS and CDR2 YFSETQ. Trimming shortened V by 3 bases and J by 9 bases, and 14 bases separated the two germline ends. The CDR3 loop spans 13 amino acids. The CDR3 DNA reads TGCGCCAGCAGCTCGGACAATGCCGGGACGCAGTATTTT. It specifies CASSSDNAGTQYF.

Only a few counts were recorded for this clonotype. V is TRBV29-1 and J is TRBJ2-5; D remains ambiguous. CDR1 SQVTM and CDR2 ANQGSEA come from the germline V gene. The CDR3 sequence is 12 residues long. Between the trimmed V and J ends, which lost 4 bases and 0 bases, there was a span of 6 bases. The CDR3 spells CSVGADQETQYF. In nucleotides, the CDR3 is TGCAGCGTTGGGGCGGACCAAGAGACCCAGTACTTC.

This clonotype was seen a handful of times. The rearrangement uses TRBV18 and TRBJ2-5; D uncertain. The ends were cut back, 3 bases at V and 2 bases at J, with 7 bases in the middle. Germline V gene sequence: CDR1 KGHSH, CDR2 LQKENI. The length of the CDR3 is 13 residues. The CDR3 loop is CASSPSSQETQYF. CDR3 nucleotide sequence: TGTGCCAGCTCACCGTCCTCTCAAGAGACCCAGTACTTC.

This clonotype was counted between two and nine times. The V and J genes are TRBV3-1 and TRBJ2-7; 12 bases match TRBD2. CDR1 LGHDT and CDR2 YNNKEL come from the germline V gene (reference sequence). CDR3 length: 14 amino acids. Losses at the gene ends were 4 bases for V and 6 bases for J; bases not matched to a gene: 4. This chain's CDR3 is CASSRLAGEFEQYF. The CDR3 DNA reads as TGTGCCAGCAGCCGACTAGCGGGGGAGTTCGAGCAGTACTTC.

The chain couples TRBV24-1 to TRBJ2-3; TRBD1 aligns across 9 bases. Trimming took 4 bases from V and 9 from J; bases not matched to a gene: 7. Germline V gene sequence: CDR1 KGHDR, CDR2 SFDVKD. This CDR3 has 14 residues. The chain's CDR3 is CATSETGQGRTQYF. As DNA, the CDR3 is TGTGCCACCAGTGAAACCGGACAGGGGAGAACGCAGTATTTT.

At least ten counts were recorded for this clonotype. This chain joins TRBV7-9 and TRBJ1-1; the D is unclear. The CDR3 covers 13 residues. V lost 6 bases and J 3 bases, leaving 11 bases between the germline ends. Per the germline V gene, CDR1 is SEHNR and CDR2 is FQNEAQ (reference sequence). The CDR3 loop is CASSHGRYTEAFF. CDR3 sequence (DNA): TGTGCCAGCAGTCACGGACGGTACACTGAAGCTTTCTTT.

Many counts were recorded for this clonotype. The rearrangement joins TRBV7-9 to TRBJ2-3, with D possibly TRBD2 on 6 matching bases. The germline gives CDR1 SEHNR, CDR2 FQNEAQ (reference sequence). Trimming shortened V by 11 bases and J by 8 bases, and 11 bases separated the two germline ends. The CDR3 is 10 amino acids. The CDR3 loop reads CAGGGSTQYF. CDR3 DNA sequence: TGTGCCGGGGGAGGAAGTACGCAGTATTTT.

This clonotype was observed a handful of times. The J gene is TRBJ1-2, the V gene TRBV29-1; no firm D call. The CDR3 sequence is 14 residues long. Germline V gives CDR1 SQVTM, CDR2 ANQGSEA. V lost 7 bases, J lost 6 bases, and 21 bases lay in between. Here the CDR3 reads CSALTWTPGHGYTF. The DNA for the CDR3 is TGCAGCGCCCTAACTTGGACTCCCGGTCATGGCTACACCTTC.

The gene calls are TRBV27 and TRBJ1-2, with D maybe TRBD1 (6 bases). The CDR3 loop spans 15 amino acids. V lost 6 bases to trimming and J lost 0 bases, with 14 bases between them. CDR1 is MNHEY and CDR2 is SMNVEV in the germline V gene (reference sequence). CDR3 DNA: TGTGCCAGCAGACCTACAGGGCAACCTAACTATGGCTACACCTTC. It yields the protein CASRPTGQPNYGYTF.

V is TRBV11-3 and J is TRBJ2-1, with 11 bases that match TRBD1. J was trimmed by 7 bases and V by 5 bases; bases with no gene match: 7. The CDR3 has 15 amino acids. Germline CDR1 reads SGHNT; CDR2 reads YENEEA. The CDR3 region has the DNA TGTGCCAGCAGCCCCGGACAGGGGGCGCCGAATGAGCAGTTCTTC. As protein: CASSPGQGAPNEQFF.

This clonotype appeared many times. This chain joins TRBV12-3 or TRBV12-4 and TRBJ2-2; D perhaps matches TRBD1 (5 bases). The CDR3 is 13 residues long. V lost 3 bases and J lost 7, with 9 bases in between. This CDR3 reads CASSFQGIGELFF. Written as DNA, the CDR3 is TGTGCCAGCAGTTTTCAGGGAATCGGGGAGCTGTTTTTT.

This clonotype appeared many times. The rearrangement links TRBV4-1 to TRBJ2-7, with TRBD2 matching over 7 bases. The CDR3 contains 14 residues. Unmatched junction bases numbered 7, after V lost 4 bases and J lost 4 bases. The germline CDR1 and CDR2 sequences are MGHRA and YSYEKL. The CDR3 DNA reads as TGCGCCAGCAGCCTACTAGCGATGTCGTACGAGCAGTACTTC. Translating it yields CASSLLAMSYEQYF.

This clonotype was observed at least ten times. The chain combines TRBV20-1 with TRBJ2-5; 9 bases map to TRBD1. V shed 5 bases, J shed 3 bases, and the junction held 10 bases outside the gene matches. This CDR3 spans 15 amino acids. Germline values: CDR1 DFQATT, CDR2 SNEGSKA (reference sequence). CDR3: CSALTGGIREETQYF. The CDR3 region has the DNA TGCAGTGCTCTTACAGGGGGCATAAGGGAAGAGACCCAGTACTTC.

In nucleotides, the CDR3 is TGCAGTGCCGCAGGGGGAGTGAACACTGAAGCTTTCTTT. This codes for CSAAGGVNTEAFF. The chain employs TRBV20-1 and TRBJ1-1, with TRBD1 matching over 7 bases. From germline, CDR1 is DFQATT and CDR2 SNEGSKA (reference sequence). With 6 bases clipped from V and 0 bases from J, the junction kept 4 bases outside the gene matches. The CDR3 totals 13 residues.